A single sample is the source of the 5 T cell receptor beta chains below, sequenced in a study of CD8 T cells in ankylosing spondylitis. One entry per CDR3 protein, called by TCRdb with MiXCR from the 5' RACE reads. The table lists about 150,000 distinct CDR3 sequences, about an eighth of them singletons. What was sequenced was blood, either unsorted or a sorted T cell fraction (not recorded which). These receptor sequences come from a female donor with ankylosing spondylitis or in good health (not recorded which).

The chain combines TRBV7-7 with TRBJ1-1; D not certain. V was shortened by 5 bases and J by 4 bases, with 17 bases between the two germline ends. Germline assignment: CDR1 SSHAT and CDR2 FNYEAQ (reference sequence). The CDR3 is made up of 15 amino acids. The CDR3 loop reads CASSLLSKGITEAFF. The CDR3 DNA is TGTGCCAGCAGCCTCCTGTCGAAGGGTATCACTGAAGCTTTCTTT.

The table lists this clonotype with many counts. The chain links TRBV29-1 to TRBJ2-7; D possibly corresponds to TRBD1 (6 bases). Germline V gene data show CDR1 as SQVTM and CDR2 as ANQGSEA. The length of the CDR3 is 13 residues. V was clipped by 6 bases and J by 4 bases, with 16 bases between them. CDR3 protein: CSVGAGDLYEQYF. CDR3 sequence (DNA): TGCAGCGTGGGGGCAGGGGATCTTTACGAGCAGTACTTC.

This clonotype has more than one count but fewer than ten. The V gene is TRBV7-2, the J gene TRBJ1-4, with 10 bases identical to TRBD1. Germline CDR1 and CDR2: SGHTA and FQGNSA. This CDR3 contains 14 residues. Losses at the gene ends were 0 bases for V and 15 bases for J; bases not matched to a gene: 7. The DNA of the CDR3 is TGTGCCAGCAGCTTAGCCCCGACAGGGGGCAAGGTGTTTTTT. It codes for CASSLAPTGGKVFF.

This clonotype has ten or more counts. The rearrangement joins TRBV19 to TRBJ2-2, with 7 bases fitting TRBD2. Germline CDR1 LNHDA, CDR2 SQIVND (reference sequence). The CDR3 is 14 amino acids. The junction had 8 bases not matched to a gene; V was cut back by 6 bases and J by 7 bases. The CDR3 nucleotides are TGTGCCAGTAGCCTGGGGAGGGCCGGCGGGGAGCTGTTTTTT. Protein sequence: CASSLGRAGGELFF.

This clonotype was counted at least ten times. This sequence joins TRBV27 and TRBJ1-1; 7 nucleotides match TRBD1. Unmatched junction bases numbered 7, after V lost 1 base and J lost 5 bases. This CDR3 spans 15 amino acids. Germline V lookup: CDR1 MNHEY, CDR2 SMNVEV (reference sequence). CDR3 loop: CASSLYPTGRTEAFF. The CDR3 DNA is TGTGCCAGCAGTTTATATCCGACAGGGAGGACTGAAGCTTTCTTT.